The 17 T cell receptor beta chains below all came from one sample that was sequenced in a study of T cells in Graves' hyperthyroidism and ophthalmopathy. TCR beta CDR3 regions were amplified from RNA. The HTBI set primed first-round TCR CDR3 RT-PCR. Each CDR3 protein gets one entry after TCRdb re-called the multiplex PCR reads with MiXCR. The sample contains 500,000 to 650,000 distinct CDR3 sequences, just under 20% of which appear only once. Sample: blood. These receptor sequences come from a man between 40 and 49 years old with Graves' ophthalmopathy.

This chain uses TRBV25-1 with TRBJ2-1; D is possibly TRBD1 or TRBD2 (6 bases each). The CDR3 runs to 13 residues. The V gene's germline CDR1 is MGHDK and CDR2 SYGVNS. CDR3 coding DNA: TGTGTCGTGGAGGGGGATCTCTACAATGAGCAGTTCTTC. It specifies CVVEGDLYNEQFF.

The gene calls are TRBV11-2 and TRBJ2-5; D gene ambiguous. Germline V gives CDR1 SGHAT, CDR2 FQNNGV. The CDR3 runs to 15 residues. Trimming left V 3 bases short and J 2 bases short, with 13 bases between. This CDR3 is CASSFTGLTQETQYF. The DNA for the CDR3 is TGTGCCAGCAGCTTTACCGGGCTTACTCAAGAGACCCAGTACTTC. Drawing the rest from reference TRBV11-2 and TRBJ2-5, the complete variable domain is EAGVAQSPRYKIIEKRQSVAFWCNPISGHATLYWYQQILGQGPKLLIQFQNNGVVDDSQLPKDRFSAERLKGVDSTLKIQPAKLEDSAVYLCASSFTGLTQETQYFGPGTRLLVL.

This clonotype occurred a few times. The V and J genes are TRBV15 and TRBJ2-7, with TRBD1 identical over 7 bases. After removal of 5 bases from V and 6 bases from J, the junction contained 7 bases not matched to a gene. CDR1 is LNHNV, CDR2 YYDKDF, per germline (reference sequence). CDR3 length: 13 residues. The CDR3, as DNA: TGTGCCACCAGCGCTCGACAGGGTGGCGAGCAGTACTTC. Amino acid sequence: CATSARQGGEQYF.

At least ten counts were recorded for this clonotype. The V and J genes are TRBV5-1 and TRBJ2-5; TRBD2 matches at 9 bases. Germline trimming cut 6 bases from V and 0 bases from J; bases unmatched to any gene: 6. CDR1 and CDR2 from the germline V gene are SGHRS and YFSETQ. This CDR3 has 15 residues. CDR3 nucleotides: TGCGCCAGCATCCCTAGCGGGGAGTACCAAGAGACCCAGTACTTC. Residues: CASIPSGEYQETQYF.

V gene TRBV27 combines with J gene TRBJ2-5, with a possible D match to TRBD2 (5 bases). With 6 bases removed from V and 2 bases from J, the gap between germline ends came to 13 bases. The CDR3 covers 14 residues. From germline, CDR1 is MNHEY and CDR2 SMNVEV (reference sequence). The CDR3 protein is CASRGVGRQETQYF. The CDR3 region has the DNA TGTGCCAGCAGGGGAGTGGGTCGTCAAGAGACCCAGTACTTC.

Here the CDR3 DNA reads TGTGCCAGCAGTTCAAGTTCGCTGGCAGATACGCAGTATTTT. Its protein product is CASSSSSLADTQYF. The rearrangement uses TRBV12-3 or TRBV12-4 and TRBJ2-3; D is undetermined. CDR3 length: 14 amino acids. The germline V and J ends were trimmed by 4 bases and 4 bases, with 12 bases remaining between them.

The table lists this clonotype with many counts. The chain couples TRBV12-3 or TRBV12-4 to TRBJ1-5; D is possibly TRBD1 (5 bases). CDR3 length: 13 residues. Trimming removed 4 bases from V and 7 bases from J, with 11 bases in between. CDR3 in amino acids: CASSWAQGQPQHF. CDR3 DNA: TGTGCCAGCAGTTGGGCCCAGGGCCAGCCCCAGCATTTT.

This chain links TRBV2 with TRBJ2-5; TRBD2 is a possible D gene (5 bases). Germline V gene sequence: CDR1 SNHLY, CDR2 FYNNEI. There are 13 residues in the CDR3. The V end was cut by 6 bases, the J end by 0 bases, with 8 bases between. The CDR3 region has the DNA TGTGCCAGCAGGAGCGGCTACCAAGAGACCCAGTACTTC. Translation: CASRSGYQETQYF.

This clonotype came up many times. This chain links TRBV7-6 with TRBJ2-2; D might be TRBD1 or TRBD2, each matching 5 bases. Germline values: CDR1 SGHVS, CDR2 FNYEAQ. V shed 5 bases and J shed 4 bases, with 20 bases lying between them. This CDR3 spans 17 amino acids. CDR3 in DNA: TGTGCCAGCAGCCCCCGGGGCAGGGAAGTTCGCACCGGGGAGCTGTTTTTT. This encodes CASSPRGREVRTGELFF. The full variable domain, completed using reference TRBV7-6 and TRBJ2-2, is GAGVSQSPRYKVTKRGQDVALRCDPISGHVSLYWYRQALGQGPEFLTYFNYEAQQDKSGLPNDRFSAERPEGSISTLTIQRTEQRDSAMYRCASSPRGREVRTGELFFGEGSRLTVL.

The table lists this clonotype with many counts. The genes are TRBV28 and TRBJ2-1, with 9 bases fitting TRBD2. The CDR3 consists of 14 residues. The trim removed 3 bases at V and 6 bases at J, leaving 3 bases unmatched. Germline loops: CDR1 MDHEN, CDR2 SYDVKM. This chain's CDR3 is CASSLASGINEQFF. The DNA of the CDR3 is TGTGCCAGCAGTTTGGCTAGCGGGATCAATGAGCAGTTCTTC.

This clonotype was observed a few times. The rearrangement links TRBV19 to TRBJ2-7; D might be TRBD1 (5 bases). From germline, CDR1 is LNHDA and CDR2 SQIVND (reference sequence). This CDR3 is built from 15 residues. V lost 0 bases to trimming and J lost 2 bases, with 11 bases between them. The CDR3 DNA reads as TGTGCCAGTAGTATAGATCTGGACACGGCCTACGAGCAGTACTTC. This sequence encodes CASSIDLDTAYEQYF. Full variable domain (remainder filled in from reference TRBV19 and TRBJ2-7): DGGITQSPKYLFRKEGQNVTLSCEQNLNHDAMYWYRQDPGQGLRLIYYSQIVNDFQKGDIAEGYSVSREKKESFPLTVTSAQKNPTAFYLCASSIDLDTAYEQYFGPGTRLTVT.

This clonotype was detected only once. The chain recombines TRBV19 with TRBJ2-5, with D perhaps matching TRBD2 (6 bases). Trimming shortened V by 5 bases and J by 4 bases, and 20 bases separated the two germline ends. This CDR3 spans 16 amino acids. From germline, CDR1 is LNHDA and CDR2 SQIVND (reference sequence). The CDR3 loop is CASSGLSGDRGETQYF. As DNA, the CDR3 is TGTGCCAGTAGTGGCCTGTCGGGAGATAGGGGAGAGACCCAGTACTTC.

This clonotype has a handful of counts. The V gene is TRBV20-1, the J gene TRBJ2-2, with 9 bases matching TRBD2. Per the germline V gene, CDR1 is DFQATT and CDR2 is SNEGSKA (reference sequence). The CDR3 extends over 16 amino acids. Trimming took 0 bases from V and 0 from J; bases not matched to a gene: 2. CDR3 nucleotide sequence: TGCAGTGCTAGAGATGCTAGCGGGGCGAACACCGGGGAGCTGTTTTTT. It is translated as CSARDASGANTGELFF.

This chain joins TRBV12-3 or TRBV12-4 and TRBJ1-6; 9 positions agree with TRBD1. This CDR3 contains 16 residues. Trimming at V came to 3 bases and at J to 13 bases, leaving 13 bases not matched to a gene. CDR3 amino acids: CASSFLDPGQGDPLHF. CDR3 sequence (DNA): TGTGCCAGCAGTTTTTTGGACCCGGGACAGGGAGATCCCCTCCACTTT.

This clonotype was seen more than once but under ten times. The chain carries TRBV5-4 and TRBJ2-3; 8 nucleotides align to TRBD2. Germline CDR1 SGHNT, CDR2 YYREEE (reference sequence). CDR3 length: 16 amino acids. Unmatched junction bases numbered 8, after V lost 2 bases and J lost 3 bases. The CDR3 nucleotides read TGTGCCAGCAGCTTTAGGACTAGCCCCAAGACAGATACGCAGTATTTT. It encodes CASSFRTSPKTDTQYF.

This clonotype was counted many times. The J gene is TRBJ2-2, the V gene TRBV5-1; 12 bases map to TRBD2. The J segment lost 4 bases and the V segment lost 9 bases, leaving 10 bases of the junction unmatched. Per germline, CDR1 SGHRS and CDR2 YFSETQ. The length of the CDR3 is 16 residues. The CDR3 region is CATASGRASSTGELFF. CDR3 in DNA: TGCGCCACCGCTAGCGGGAGGGCCTCGAGCACCGGGGAGCTGTTTTTT.

This clonotype was recorded a few times. The V call is TRBV18, the J call TRBJ2-3; 10 bases map to TRBD2. J lost 3 bases, V lost 3 bases, and 9 bases had no gene match. Germline CDR1 reads KGHSH; CDR2 reads LQKENI. This CDR3 region has 17 residues. Written as DNA, the CDR3 is TGTGCCAGCTCACCTCTTGCTAGCGGGAGTGCGACAGATACGCAGTATTTT. This sequence encodes CASSPLASGSATDTQYF.